Described below is a single TCR beta chain sequence and its context. What it binds is unknown. Cells were stimulated nonspecifically with anti-CD3/anti-CD28 magnetic beads. Responding CD4+ T cells were sorted by upregulation of both CD40 ligand and CD69. The sample belongs to a study of persistence of HIV-infected CD4 T cells. The libraries were made with immunoSEQ version 4 in survey mode. Here immunoSEQ multiplex PCR was the method, and the copy in TCRdb shows in-frame clones only, minus some. Here the sample spans around 40,000 clones, 88% being singletons. Germline CDR1 reads MNHEY; CDR2 reads SVGAGI. V lost 0 bases, J lost 5 bases, and 16 bases lay in between. This CDR3 is 16 amino acids long.

The sequence came from an adult woman with HIV who was CMV-seropositive. The sample in question was CD4+ T cells sorted from PBMCs after approximately 19-hour stimulation, obtained from a patient who received antiretroviral therapy. The chain links TRBV6-5 to TRBJ1-2, with unresolved D. The CDR3 reads CASSYSSGQHSYGYTF. In DNA form, the CDR3 reads TGTGCCAGCAGTTACTCTTCGGGTCAACATAGTTATGGCTACACCTTC.